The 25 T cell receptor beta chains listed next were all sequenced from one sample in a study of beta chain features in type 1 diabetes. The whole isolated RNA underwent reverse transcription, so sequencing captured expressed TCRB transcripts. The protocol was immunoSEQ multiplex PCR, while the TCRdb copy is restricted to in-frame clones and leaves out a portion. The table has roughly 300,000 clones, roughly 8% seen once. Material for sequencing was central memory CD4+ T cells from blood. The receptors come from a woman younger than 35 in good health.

CDR3 in amino acids: CASSSDIREQFF. DNA of the CDR3: TGTGCCAGCAGTTCCGATATACGTGAGCAGTTCTTC. The V call is TRBV28, the J call TRBJ2-1; D remains unclear. The CDR3 is made up of 12 amino acids. Germline values: CDR1 MDHEN, CDR2 SYDVKM. Trimming took off 4 bases at V and 9 bases at J, with 10 bases between the two ends. Variable domain in full (rest from reference TRBV28 and TRBJ2-1): DVKVTQSSRYLVKRTGEKVFLECVQDMDHENMFWYRQDPGLGLRLIYFSYDVKMKEKGDIPEGYSVSREKKERFSLILESASTNQTSMYLCASSSDIREQFFGPGTRLTVL.

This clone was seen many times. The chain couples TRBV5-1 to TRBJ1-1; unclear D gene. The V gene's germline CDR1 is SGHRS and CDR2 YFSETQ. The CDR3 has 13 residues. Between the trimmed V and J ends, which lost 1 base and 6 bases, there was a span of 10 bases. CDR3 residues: CASSLMGRAEAFF. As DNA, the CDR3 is TGCGCCAGCAGCTTGATGGGAAGGGCTGAAGCTTTCTTT.

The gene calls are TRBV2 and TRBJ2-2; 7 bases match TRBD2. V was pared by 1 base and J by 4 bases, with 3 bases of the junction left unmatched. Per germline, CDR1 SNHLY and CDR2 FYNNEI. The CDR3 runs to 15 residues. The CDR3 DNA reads TGTGCCAGCAGTGAAGAATCTAGCGGCACCGGGGAGCTGTTTTTT. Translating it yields CASSEESSGTGELFF.

CDR3 DNA: TGCGCCAGCAGCTTGGGGACTGGGGCCAACGTCCTGACTTTC. This encodes CASSLGTGANVLTF. J is TRBJ2-6 and V is TRBV5-1; D remains ambiguous. The CDR3 covers 14 residues. V was clipped by 0 bases and J by 2 bases, with 3 bases between them. Germline V gene sequence: CDR1 SGHRS, CDR2 YFSETQ.

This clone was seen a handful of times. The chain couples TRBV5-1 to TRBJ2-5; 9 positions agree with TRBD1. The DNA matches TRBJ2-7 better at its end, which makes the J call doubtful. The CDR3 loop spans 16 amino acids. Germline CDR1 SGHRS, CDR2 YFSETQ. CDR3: CASSLRGQGAPYEQYF. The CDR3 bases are TGCGCCAGCAGCCTAAGGGGACAGGGTGCTCCCTACGAGCAGTACTTC.

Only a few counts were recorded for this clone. The CDR3 DNA reads TGTGCCAGCAGCGCCAACAGGGCCCGCTCTGGAAACACCATATATTTT. It translates to CASSANRARSGNTIYF. This chain links TRBV7-9 with TRBJ1-3; maybe TRBD1 (6 bases). This CDR3 region has 16 residues. V was shortened by 5 bases and J by 0 bases, with 14 bases between the two germline ends. Per the germline V gene, CDR1 is SEHNR and CDR2 is FQNEAQ (reference sequence).

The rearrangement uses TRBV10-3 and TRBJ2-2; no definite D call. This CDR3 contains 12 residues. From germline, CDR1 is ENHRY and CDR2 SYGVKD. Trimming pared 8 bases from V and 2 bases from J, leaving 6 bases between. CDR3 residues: CAIGPNTGELFF. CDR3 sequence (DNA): TGTGCCATCGGTCCTAACACCGGGGAGCTGTTTTTT.

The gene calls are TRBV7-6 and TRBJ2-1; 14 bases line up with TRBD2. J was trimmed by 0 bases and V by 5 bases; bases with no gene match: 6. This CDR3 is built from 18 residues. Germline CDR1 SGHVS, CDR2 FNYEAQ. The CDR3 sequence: CASSLGLAGGHSYNEQFF. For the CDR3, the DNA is TGTGCCAGCAGCCTAGGACTAGCGGGAGGACACTCCTACAATGAGCAGTTCTTC.

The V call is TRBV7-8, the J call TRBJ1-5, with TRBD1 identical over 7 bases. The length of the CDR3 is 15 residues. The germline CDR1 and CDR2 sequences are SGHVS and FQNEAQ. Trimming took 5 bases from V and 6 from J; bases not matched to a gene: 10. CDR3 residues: CASSPTGISGQPQHF. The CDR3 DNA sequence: TGTGCCAGCAGCCCGACAGGGATCTCTGGTCAGCCCCAGCATTTT.

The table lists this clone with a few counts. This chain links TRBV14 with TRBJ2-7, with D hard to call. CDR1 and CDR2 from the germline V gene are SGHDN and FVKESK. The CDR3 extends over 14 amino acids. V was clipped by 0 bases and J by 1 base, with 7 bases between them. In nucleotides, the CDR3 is TGTGCCAGCAGCCAAGATTCCCATTCCTACGAGCAGTACTTC. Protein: CASSQDSHSYEQYF.

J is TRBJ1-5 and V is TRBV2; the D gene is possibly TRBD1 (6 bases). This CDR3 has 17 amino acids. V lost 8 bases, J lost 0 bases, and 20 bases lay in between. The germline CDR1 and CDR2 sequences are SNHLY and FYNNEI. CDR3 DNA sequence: TGTGCCAGCGGCGGACAGACAGGACGTTATAGCAATCAGCCCCAGCATTTT. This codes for CASGGQTGRYSNQPQHF.

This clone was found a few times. The CDR3, as DNA: TGTGCCAGTAGTAATCCGTCCGCAGGGGGCTTGGACATTCAGTACTTC. Its protein product is CASSNPSAGGLDIQYF. The V gene is TRBV19, the J gene TRBJ2-4; 8 bases map to TRBD1. Germline V gene lookup returns CDR1 LNHDA and CDR2 SQIVND (reference sequence). The trim removed 4 bases at V and 8 bases at J, leaving 13 bases unmatched. The CDR3 loop spans 16 amino acids.

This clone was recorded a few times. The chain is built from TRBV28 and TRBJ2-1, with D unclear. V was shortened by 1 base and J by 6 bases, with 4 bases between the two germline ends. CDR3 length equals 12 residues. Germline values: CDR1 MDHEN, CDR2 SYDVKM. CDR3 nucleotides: TGTGCCAGCAGTTTATCGCTCAATGAGCAGTTCTTC. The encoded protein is CASSLSLNEQFF.

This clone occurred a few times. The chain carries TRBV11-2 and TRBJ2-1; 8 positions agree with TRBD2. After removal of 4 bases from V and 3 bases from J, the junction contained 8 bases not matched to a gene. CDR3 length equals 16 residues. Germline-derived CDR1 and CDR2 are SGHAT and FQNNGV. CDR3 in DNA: TGTGCCAGCAGCTCGGGGCTAGCGGGTAACTACAATGAGCAGTTCTTC. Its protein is CASSSGLAGNYNEQFF.

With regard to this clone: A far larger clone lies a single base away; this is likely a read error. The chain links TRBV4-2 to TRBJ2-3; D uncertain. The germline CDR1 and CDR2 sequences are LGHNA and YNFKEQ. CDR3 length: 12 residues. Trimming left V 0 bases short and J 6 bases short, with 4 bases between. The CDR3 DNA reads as TGTGCCAGCAGCCAAGAGGGGGATACGCAGTATTTT. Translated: CASSQEGDTQYF.

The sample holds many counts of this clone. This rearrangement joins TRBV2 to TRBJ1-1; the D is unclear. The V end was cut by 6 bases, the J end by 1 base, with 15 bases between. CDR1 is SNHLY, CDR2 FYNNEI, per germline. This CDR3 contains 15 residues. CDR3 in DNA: TGTGCCAGCAGCGCCCGAGAGAATGCGAACACTGAAGCTTTCTTT. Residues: CASSARENANTEAFF.

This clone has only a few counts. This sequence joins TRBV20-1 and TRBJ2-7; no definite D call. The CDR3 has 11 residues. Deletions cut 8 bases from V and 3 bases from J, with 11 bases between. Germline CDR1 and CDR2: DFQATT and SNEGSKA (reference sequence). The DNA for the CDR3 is TGCAGTCGGTTCCTGGGCTACGAGCAGTACTTC. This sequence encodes CSRFLGYEQYF.

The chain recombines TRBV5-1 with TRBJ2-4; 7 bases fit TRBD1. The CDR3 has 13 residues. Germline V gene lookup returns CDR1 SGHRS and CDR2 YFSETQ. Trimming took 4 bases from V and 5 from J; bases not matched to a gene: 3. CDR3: CASSTQGENIQYF. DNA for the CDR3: TGCGCCAGCAGCACGCAGGGGGAAAACATTCAGTACTTC.

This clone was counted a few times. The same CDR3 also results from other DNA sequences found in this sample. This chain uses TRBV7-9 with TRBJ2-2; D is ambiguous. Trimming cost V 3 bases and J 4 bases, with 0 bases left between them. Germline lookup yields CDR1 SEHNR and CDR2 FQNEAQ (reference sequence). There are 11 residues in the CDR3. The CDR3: CASSFTGELFF. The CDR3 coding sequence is TGTGCCAGCAGCTTCACCGGGGAGCTGTTTTTT.

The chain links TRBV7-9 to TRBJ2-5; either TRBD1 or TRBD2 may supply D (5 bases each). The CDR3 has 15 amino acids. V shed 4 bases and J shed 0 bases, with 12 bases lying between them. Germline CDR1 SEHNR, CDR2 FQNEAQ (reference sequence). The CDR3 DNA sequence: TGTGCCAGCAGCTCCACCGGGACCAACCAAGAGACCCAGTACTTC. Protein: CASSSTGTNQETQYF.

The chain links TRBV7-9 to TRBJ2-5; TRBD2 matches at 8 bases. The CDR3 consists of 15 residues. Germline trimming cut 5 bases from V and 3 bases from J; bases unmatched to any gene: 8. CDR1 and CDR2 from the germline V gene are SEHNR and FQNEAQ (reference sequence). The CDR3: CASSPQEREKETQYF. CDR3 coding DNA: TGTGCCAGCAGCCCTCAGGAGCGGGAGAAAGAGACCCAGTACTTC.

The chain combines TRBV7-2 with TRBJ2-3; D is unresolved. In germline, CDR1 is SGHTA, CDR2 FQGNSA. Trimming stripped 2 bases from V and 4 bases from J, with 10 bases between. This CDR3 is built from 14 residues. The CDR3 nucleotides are TGTGCCAGCAGCTTAACACGACCGCCAGATACGCAGTATTTT. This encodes CASSLTRPPDTQYF.

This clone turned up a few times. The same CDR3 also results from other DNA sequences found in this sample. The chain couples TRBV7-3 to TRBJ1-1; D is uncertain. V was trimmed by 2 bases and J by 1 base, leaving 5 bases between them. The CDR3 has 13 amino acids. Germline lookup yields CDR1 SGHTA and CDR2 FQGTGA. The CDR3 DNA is TGTGCCAGCAGCTTAGGCAAGAACACTGAAGCTTTCTTT. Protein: CASSLGKNTEAFF.

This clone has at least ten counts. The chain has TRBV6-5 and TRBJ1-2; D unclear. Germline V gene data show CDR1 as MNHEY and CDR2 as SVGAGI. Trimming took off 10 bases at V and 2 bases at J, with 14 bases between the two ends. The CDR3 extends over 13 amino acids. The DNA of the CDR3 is TGTGCCATCCGCAGAGGCCGCAACTATGGCTACACCTTC. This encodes CAIRRGRNYGYTF.

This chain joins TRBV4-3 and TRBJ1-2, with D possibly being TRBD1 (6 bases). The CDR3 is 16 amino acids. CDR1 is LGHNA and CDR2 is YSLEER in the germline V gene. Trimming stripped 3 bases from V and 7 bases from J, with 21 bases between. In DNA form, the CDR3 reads TGCGCCAGCAGCCATGAGGCCTACAGGGTTTCGAGTGGCTACACCTTC. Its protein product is CASSHEAYRVSSGYTF.